This T cell receptor (beta chain) was captured in a study of PD-L1 blockade in urothelial cancer (dated by TCRdb to about 2017). About the study as a whole: Every patient began therapy in the mid-2010s and was given atezolizumab 1,200 mg intravenously every 3 weeks. Patients had an ECOG performance status of 0 or 1 and had received between 0 and 3 prior chemotherapy regimens. Around 29 patients had pretreatment blood TCR-seq, about 25 had at least one posttreatment blood collection, and about 25 had tumor TCR-seq. Durable clinical benefit was defined as progression-free survival longer than 6 months, and TCR features were also tested against progression-free and overall survival. TCR sequencing covered pretreatment tumor samples and matched, serially collected peripheral blood taken before and after atezolizumab treatment. Roughly nine patients achieved durable clinical benefit and about 19 did not. About 90% of the roughly 30 patients were identified as males with urothelial cancer of bladder origin, and a prior smoking history was reported by 18 of 29 patients. In the same patients, whole exome sequencing and RNA sequencing of pretreatment tumors were performed in addition to TCR sequencing. The study, an exploratory multi-omic analysis, examined somatic, immune and clinical correlates of response to PD-L1 blockade with atezolizumab in urothelial cancer. Blood samples gave a median of approximately 150,000 T cells and tens of thousands of unique TCRs, with a median clonality of 0.080. Blood samples were analyzed 3 weeks after the start of treatment (second dose) and 6 weeks after the start of treatment. General conclusions and limits of the study: Patients with durable benefit showed greater expansion of tumor-associated TCR clones in peripheral blood 3 weeks after starting treatment (n of about 20, p = 0.022). Because of the small sample size (n ≈ 31) and the many exploratory analyses performed, the results are intended to be regarded as hypothesis-generating. A pretreatment peripheral blood TCR clonality below the median was linked to improved progression-free and overall survival.

Synthetic TCR analog templates were spiked into each PCR to estimate absolute template abundance from read counts. TCRbeta CDR3 regions were amplified from genomic DNA with bias-controlled V and J gene primers using the immunoSEQ assay. Sequencing of rearranged TCRbeta segments was performed at approximately 20X coverage. For the original study's pipeline: Sequencing errors were corrected by clustering, and CDR3s were annotated against IMGT so that V, D and J genes could be assigned. Out-of-frame and stop-codon sequences were excluded, and only productive TCRbeta rearrangements were used in downstream analyses. Clonality was calculated as one minus the Shannon entropy normalized by the log of the number of unique productive sequences. Fisher's exact test with Benjamini-Hochberg correction, using a cutoff of adjusted p below 0.01, was how clones that differed between time points or between blood and tumor were identified. This is the immuneACCESS table as TCRdb keeps it, with only in-frame sequences that have V and J called. A part of the clones is gone; compared with another copy, unresolved V genes explain less than half, and the rest is unexplained. That table furnishes V, J and clone size, whereas the DNA furnished D and trimming. For this sample there are 30,000 to 40,000 clones; roughly four fifths appear just once. The top ten clonotypes cover about 6.8% of the sample.

The CDR1 and CDR2 encoded by the germline V gene are SGHDN and FVKESK. V sheds 4 bases and J sheds 0 bases, leaving 16 bases between their ends. The CDR3 measures 18 amino acids from cysteine to phenylalanine. The read is trimmed to its CDR3 DNA, 54 bases read in frame from base 1. In light of the paper, this sample's time point label describes: pretreatment peripheral blood. A total of under 30 patients with locally advanced or metastatic urothelial carcinoma, treated at Memorial Sloan Kettering on a trial protocol, made up the cohort. Peripheral blood mononuclear cells were collected pretreatment and during treatment, with between 1 and 8 total time points obtained per patient. The Qiagen DNeasy Blood extraction kit was used to purify genomic DNA from total PBMCs and from tumor samples. PBMCs were collected pretreatment and during treatment, and were isolated and stored as previously described.

A note on this clone: Its antigen is still unknown. It has no much larger one-base neighbor in the sample; base qualities were not kept.

The receptor's source is a man aged 55 to 69 with urothelial cancer. The sequence links TRBV14 to TRBJ2-6; matching of 5 bases hints at TRBD1 as the D gene. Sequenced material: PBMCs, taken around atezolizumab (anti-PD-L1) treatment. The CDR3 reads as follows: CASSPEGVYLSGANVLTF. The DNA sequence is as follows: TGTGCCAGCAGCCCGGAAGGGGTTTATCTCTCTGGGGCCAACGTCCTGACTTTC.